The 9 T cell receptor beta chains below all came from one sample that was sequenced in a study of Graves' ophthalmopathy and Graves' hyperthyroidism. Amplified TCR beta CDR3 regions were obtained using RNA transcripts as template. The workflow started with a first-round RT-PCR run with HTBI primers and then moved on to a second-round multiplex PCR. MiXCR, run by TCRdb on the multiplex PCR reads, gives a single entry per CDR3 protein. In the table there are about 1.1 million distinct CDR3 sequences, approximately 35% of which are singletons. Material: peripheral blood or thyroid tissue (not recorded which). The origin of the receptors is an adult man with Graves' hyperthyroidism.

The sample holds many counts of this clonotype. This CDR3 is CASSGGTDSYEQYF. CDR3 DNA sequence: TGTGCCAGCAGCGGGGGGACAGATTCCTACGAGCAGTACTTC. The chain links TRBV9 to TRBJ2-7; TRBD1 matches 7 bases. The CDR3 extends over 14 amino acids. From germline, CDR1 is SGDLS and CDR2 YYNGEE. The ends lost 3 bases at V and 1 base at J; junction bases unmatched: 4.

V gene TRBV12-3 or TRBV12-4 combines with J gene TRBJ1-1, with a possible D match to TRBD1 (5 bases). The length of the CDR3 is 14 residues. V was shortened by 3 bases and J by 7 bases, with 15 bases between the two germline ends. This CDR3 reads CASSLSRTGGEAFF. The DNA of the CDR3 is TGTGCCAGCAGTTTGAGCCGCACCGGGGGTGAAGCTTTCTTT.

The V gene is TRBV7-2, the J gene TRBJ2-2, with D perhaps matching TRBD2 (6 bases). Deletions cut 5 bases from V and 3 bases from J, with 10 bases between. The CDR3 is made up of 14 amino acids. Germline values: CDR1 SGHTA, CDR2 FQGNSA. The CDR3: CASSRGTHTGELFF. The CDR3 DNA is TGTGCCAGCAGCCGCGGGACGCACACCGGGGAGCTGTTTTTT. The full variable domain, rest sourced from reference TRBV7-2 and TRBJ2-2, is GAGVSQSPSNKVTEKGKDVELRCDPISGHTALYWYRQSLGQGLEFLIYFQGNSAPDKSGLPSDRFSAERTGGSVSTLTIQRTQQEDSAVYLCASSRGTHTGELFFGEGSRLTVL.

This clonotype showed up just a few times. A read error may account for a junction end that differs from germline. The chain joins TRBV5-1 to TRBJ1-3, with 7 nucleotides matching TRBD1. The CDR3 runs 14 residues. The V gene's germline CDR1 is SGHRS and CDR2 YFSETQ. The CDR3 DNA reads as TGCGCCAGCAGCCGACAGGGTTCTGGAAACACCGTATATTTT. Translated: CASSRQGSGNTVYF.

This clonotype was seen at least ten times. The chain joins TRBV7-2 to TRBJ1-5; no clear D gene. The germline V gene has CDR1 SGHTA and CDR2 FQGNSA. V was pared by 1 base and J by 5 bases, with 15 bases between. CDR3 length equals 16 residues. DNA for the CDR3: TGTGCCAGCAGCTTAGGTTTTGAGTCTGGGGATCAGCCCCAGCATTTT. It yields the protein CASSLGFESGDQPQHF.

This clonotype occurred many times. V and J are TRBV14 and TRBJ2-7; 7 nucleotides align to TRBD1. CDR3 length: 14 amino acids. Germline V gene lookup returns CDR1 SGHDN and CDR2 FVKESK. Trimming cost V 3 bases and J 3 bases; bases outside gene matches: 5. Here the CDR3 DNA reads TGTGCCAGCAGCCATTTCGGGACAGACTACGAGCAGTACTTC. This sequence encodes CASSHFGTDYEQYF.

This clonotype was seen many times. This chain uses TRBV4-3 with TRBJ1-2; 9 bases line up with TRBD1. The CDR3 contains 15 residues. Germline V gives CDR1 LGHNA, CDR2 YSLEER. The V and J ends lost 1 base and 2 bases, in that order; junction bases with no gene match: 2. CDR3 residues: CASSQGTGANYGYTF. CDR3 DNA: TGCGCCAGCAGCCAAGGGACAGGGGCCAACTATGGCTACACCTTC.

This clonotype was picked up many times. The chain is built from TRBV7-2 and TRBJ1-5; D uncertain. V was shortened by 5 bases and J by 2 bases, with 10 bases between the two germline ends. The V gene's germline CDR1 is SGHTA and CDR2 FQGNSA. CDR3 length: 14 amino acids. As DNA, the CDR3 is TGTGCCAGCAGCCCAGCCTCTGGCAATCAGCCCCAGCATTTT. Its protein is CASSPASGNQPQHF.

Regarding this clonotype: A read error is possible here, since a much larger clone lies one base away. The chain recombines TRBV9 with TRBJ1-1; no definite D call. This CDR3 is built from 13 residues. CDR1 is SGDLS, CDR2 YYNGEE, per germline. In DNA, the CDR3 is TGTTCCAGCAGCGTAGGGATGGACACTGAAGCTTTCTTT. Encoded protein: CSSSVGMDTEAFF.